This T cell receptor beta chain was sequenced in a study of early T cells in non-severe SARS-CoV-2 infection. The length of the CDR3 is 17 residues. V was trimmed by 3 bases and J by 0 bases, leaving 18 bases between them. The V gene's germline CDR1 is DFQATT and CDR2 SNEGSKA (reference sequence). This clonotype was recorded at least ten times. Via MiXCR, TCRdb re-called the 5' RACE reads, giving one row per CDR3 protein. The profile shows 75,000 or so distinct CDR3 sequences, around 15% of them singletons. The source of this sequence is an adult who was a healthcare worker with PCR-confirmed SARS-CoV-2 infection or an uninfected control (not recorded which). The material sequenced was whole blood. The V and J genes are TRBV20-1 and TRBJ1-5; D remains ambiguous. This CDR3 is CSASGQGGIHSNQPQHF. The DNA of the CDR3 is TGCAGTGCTAGTGGCCAAGGCGGGATTCATAGCAATCAGCCCCAGCATTTT.